One sample yielded the 14 T cell receptor beta chains listed below, sequenced in a study of shared clonotypes between healthy human individuals. CD8 cells classed as naive were CD45RO-negative and positively selected for CCR7, excluding terminally differentiated effector memory CD45RA+ cells. This table comes from immunoSEQ multiplex PCR, and its TCRdb copy is limited to in-frame clones, with some not included. The repertoire holds about 1,900,000 clones, with over 85% as singletons. Sequenced sample: naive CD8+ T cells sorted from blood. These receptors originate from a man younger than 30 in good health.

This chain links TRBV11-2 with TRBJ2-3; D remains unclear. Germline lookup yields CDR1 SGHAT and CDR2 FQNNGV. V gave up 2 bases and J gave up 10 bases, with 10 bases separating them. This CDR3 is built from 12 residues. The CDR3: CASSLTHRAQYF. The CDR3 bases are TGTGCCAGCAGCTTAACCCACCGGGCGCAGTATTTT.

The chain uses TRBV27 and TRBJ2-7; perhaps TRBD1 as D (5 bases). Trimming took off 2 bases at V and 0 bases at J, with 11 bases between the two ends. The CDR3 runs 15 residues. Germline values: CDR1 MNHEY, CDR2 SMNVEV (reference sequence). CDR3 loop: CASSLGDGASYEQYF. The CDR3 bases are TGTGCCAGCAGTTTAGGGGATGGGGCCTCCTACGAGCAGTACTTC.

The CDR3 sequence: CASSHSRSYGYTF. The CDR3 DNA reads TGTGCCAGCAGCCACTCGCGGTCCTATGGCTACACCTTC. This rearrangement joins TRBV7-3 to TRBJ1-2, with D hard to call. CDR1 SGHTA and CDR2 FQGTGA come from the germline V gene. Trimming took off 5 bases at V and 4 bases at J, with 11 bases between the two ends. The CDR3 loop spans 13 amino acids.

This clone has only one observation. The chain is built from TRBV28 and TRBJ2-1; 14 positions match TRBD2. The CDR3 contains 15 residues. Germline CDR1 and CDR2: MDHEN and SYDVKM. V lost 5 bases, J lost 4 bases, and 1 base stayed unmatched. The CDR3 DNA reads TGTGCCAGCAGTGGGACTAGCGGGGGATACAATGAGCAGTTCTTC. This translates into CASSGTSGGYNEQFF.

This clone was seen a handful of times. This chain connects TRBV19 to TRBJ1-6, with D uncertain. The CDR3 runs 17 residues. Trimming took off 3 bases at V and 0 bases at J, with 12 bases between the two ends. Germline V gene sequence: CDR1 LNHDA, CDR2 SQIVND (reference sequence). The CDR3 region has the DNA TGTGCCAGTAGTATTTTTTCGGTCATCTCCTATAATTCACCCCTCCACTTT. As protein: CASSIFSVISYNSPLHF.

The gene calls are TRBV27 and TRBJ2-1; D may be TRBD2 (7 bases). The germline CDR1 and CDR2 sequences are MNHEY and SMNVEV (reference sequence). The CDR3 has 14 residues. The V gene lost 3 bases and the J gene lost 9 bases, with 15 bases spanning the gap. The CDR3 DNA follows: TGTGCCAGCAGTTTTGGTGGGGGGGCATCTGAGCAGTTCTTC. This codes for CASSFGGGASEQFF.

The chain has TRBV19 and TRBJ2-2; possible D gene TRBD1, 6 bases. Germline CDR1 reads LNHDA; CDR2 reads SQIVND (reference sequence). V lost 7 bases and J 7 bases, leaving 16 bases between the germline ends. CDR3 length: 14 residues. In nucleotides, the CDR3 is TGTGCCAGTACCGACAGGATACCCCACGGGGAGCTGTTTTTT. Protein sequence: CASTDRIPHGELFF. Filled out from reference TRBV19 and TRBJ2-2, the complete variable domain reads DGGITQSPKYLFRKEGQNVTLSCEQNLNHDAMYWYRQDPGQGLRLIYYSQIVNDFQKGDIAEGYSVSREKKESFPLTVTSAQKNPTAFYLCASTDRIPHGELFFGEGSRLTVL.

The chain has TRBV28 and TRBJ2-3; maybe TRBD2 (6 bases). The CDR3 extends over 15 amino acids. From germline, CDR1 is MDHEN and CDR2 SYDVKM. Trimming removed 6 bases from V and 11 bases from J, with 24 bases in between. DNA for the CDR3: TGTGCCAGCAGCACCAAGGCCCTAGGCGGGGTGGAGCAGTATTTT. Protein: CASSTKALGGVEQYF.

This clone appeared once. The rearrangement uses TRBV19 and TRBJ2-2; no firm D call. Looked up from germline, CDR1 is LNHDA and CDR2 is SQIVND (reference sequence). Trimming took off 3 bases at V and 6 bases at J, with 14 bases between the two ends. This CDR3 has 15 residues. CDR3 nucleotides: TGTGCCAGTAGTATTCTAGTTAGTACTTCCGGGGAGCTGTTTTTT. Its protein is CASSILVSTSGELFF.

The genes are TRBV6-1 and TRBJ2-7; 7 bases agree with TRBD2. The V gene's germline CDR1 is MNHNS and CDR2 SASEGT. After removal of 3 bases from V and 4 bases from J, the junction contained 6 bases not matched to a gene. The CDR3 length is 14 residues. The CDR3 bases are TGTGCCAGCAGTGAGGGAGGGTCCTATTACGAGCAGTACTTC. It yields the protein CASSEGGSYYEQYF.

The V and J genes are TRBV28 and TRBJ2-7; 7 bases are shared with TRBD1. The germline V gene has CDR1 MDHEN and CDR2 SYDVKM. The J segment lost 5 bases and the V segment lost 4 bases, leaving 5 bases of the junction unmatched. This CDR3 is 13 amino acids long. This CDR3 reads CASSSIGQDEQYF. The CDR3 DNA reads as TGTGCCAGCAGTTCAATCGGACAGGACGAGCAGTACTTC.

The rearrangement uses TRBV7-9 and TRBJ2-2; possibly TRBD2 for D (6 bases). Germline CDR1 and CDR2: SEHNR and FQNEAQ (reference sequence). Trimming left V 2 bases short and J 6 bases short, with 10 bases between. The CDR3 is made up of 14 amino acids. The CDR3 DNA is TGTGCCAGCAGCTTATCGACTAGTTCCGGGGAGCTGTTTTTT. Translated: CASSLSTSSGELFF.

Here the CDR3 DNA reads TGCGCCAGCAGCTCTGGCCTACAGGGGGCGGCGGAGACCCAGTACTTC. The encoded protein is CASSSGLQGAAETQYF. The chain combines TRBV5-1 with TRBJ2-5; TRBD1 matches 9 bases. Per the germline V gene, CDR1 is SGHRS and CDR2 is YFSETQ. V was pared by 3 bases and J by 5 bases, with 11 bases of the junction left unmatched. The CDR3 sequence is 16 residues long.

V is TRBV5-4 and J is TRBJ1-3, with D unresolved. The CDR3 contains 12 residues. Germline CDR1 SGHNT, CDR2 YYREEE (reference sequence). The ends were cut back, 1 base at V and 2 bases at J, with 1 base in the middle. This chain's CDR3 is CASSLPGNTIYF. The CDR3 nucleotides read TGTGCCAGCAGCTTGCCTGGAAACACCATATATTTT. The full variable domain, with the rest looked up from reference TRBV5-4 and TRBJ1-3, is ETGVTQSPTHLIKTRGQQVTLRCSSQSGHNTVSWYQQALGQGPQFIFQYYREEENGRGNFPPRFSGLQFPNYSSELNVNALELDDSALYLCASSLPGNTIYFGEGSWLTVV.